These 19 T cell receptor beta chains were all obtained from the same sample, sequenced in a study of T cell responses to AZD1222 COVID-19 vaccine. Profiling relied on immunoSEQ multiplex PCR, and the TCRdb table lists in-frame clones only, not all of them. The sample consists of 140,000 to 150,000 clones, about 92% of them appearing once. Specimen: peripheral blood, collected after recovery from COVID-19. The receptors stem from an adult who had recovered from COVID-19.

The V and J genes are TRBV21-1 and TRBJ1-5. TRBV21-1 represents a pseudogene. CDR3 length equals 13 residues. The CDR3: CASRPGWLQPQHF. For the CDR3, the DNA is TGTGCCAGCCGCCCGGGGTGGTTACAGCCCCAGCATTTT.

This rearrangement joins TRBV5-4 to TRBJ1-1, with D possibly being TRBD1 (6 bases). This CDR3 is 12 amino acids long. Trimming took 4 bases from V and 3 from J, leaving 7 bases between them. The V gene's germline CDR1 is SGHNT and CDR2 YYREEE (reference sequence). DNA of the CDR3: TGTGCCAGCAGCGAGGGGGACACTGAAGCTTTCTTT. It yields the protein CASSEGDTEAFF.

The chain employs TRBV14 and TRBJ1-1; TRBD1 is a possible D gene (5 bases). The CDR3 is 15 residues long. V was pared by 0 bases and J by 4 bases, with 12 bases between. Germline V gene data show CDR1 as SGHDN and CDR2 as FVKESK. The CDR3 loop reads CASSQERPGLTEAFF. CDR3 nucleotides: TGTGCCAGCAGCCAAGAGAGGCCGGGGCTCACTGAAGCTTTCTTT.

This chain connects TRBV24-1 to TRBJ2-1; D remains ambiguous. There are 14 residues in the CDR3. V dropped 4 bases and J dropped 2 bases, with 8 bases sitting between them. From germline, CDR1 is KGHDR and CDR2 SFDVKD. The CDR3 loop is CATSENGPYNEQFF. CDR3 DNA: TGTGCCACCAGTGAGAATGGCCCCTACAATGAGCAGTTCTTC.

V is TRBV12-3 or TRBV12-4 and J is TRBJ2-7; TRBD2 is a possible D gene (5 bases). CDR3 length: 11 amino acids. V was clipped by 6 bases and J by 6 bases, with 9 bases between them. CDR3 nucleotide sequence: TGTGCCAGCAGCCGGGGTTCCGAGCAGTACTTC. Its translation: CASSRGSEQYF.

The chain employs TRBV28 and TRBJ2-5; possibly TRBD1 for D (5 bases). The V end was cut by 3 bases, the J end by 7 bases, with 12 bases between. The CDR3 loop spans 13 amino acids. Germline loops: CDR1 MDHEN, CDR2 SYDVKM. The CDR3 is CASSFRDSVTQYF. The CDR3 bases are TGTGCCAGCAGTTTCAGGGATAGTGTGACCCAGTACTTC.

The genes are TRBV6-5 and TRBJ2-7; D not certain. The CDR3 extends over 16 amino acids. V dropped 4 bases and J dropped 1 base, with 17 bases sitting between them. The germline V gene encodes CDR1 MNHEY and CDR2 SVGAGI. The CDR3 DNA reads as TGTGCCAGCAGTTCCGCTGGGCACCCGATTTCCTACGAGCAGTACTTC. Its translation: CASSSAGHPISYEQYF.

The rearrangement uses TRBV19 and TRBJ2-6; possibly TRBD1 for D (5 bases). The germline V and J ends were trimmed by 3 bases and 11 bases, with 11 bases remaining between them. The CDR3 extends over 13 amino acids. Germline CDR1 is LNHDA and CDR2 is SQIVND (reference sequence). Written as DNA, the CDR3 is TGTGCCAGTAGTATTGCTGGGGCTGACGTCCTGACTTTC. Protein sequence: CASSIAGADVLTF. The variable domain in full, with the rest retrieved from reference TRBV19 and TRBJ2-6, is DGGITQSPKYLFRKEGQNVTLSCEQNLNHDAMYWYRQDPGQGLRLIYYSQIVNDFQKGDIAEGYSVSREKKESFPLTVTSAQKNPTAFYLCASSIAGADVLTFGAGSRLTVL.

This chain links TRBV6-1 with TRBJ2-1, with TRBD2 as a possible D gene (6 bases). The CDR3 runs to 16 residues. Trimming pared 1 base from V and 8 bases from J, leaving 18 bases between. CDR1 is MNHNS and CDR2 is SASEGT in the germline V gene. The DNA of the CDR3 is TGTGCCAGCAGTGAAGAAGGGCGGGGTGGATGGGATGAGCAGTTCTTC. The encoded protein is CASSEEGRGGWDEQFF.

The chain links TRBV10-1 to TRBJ1-1, with TRBD1 identical over 8 bases. V was clipped by 6 bases and J by 10 bases; unmatched bases: 16. This CDR3 is 15 amino acids long. CDR1 is WNHNN, CDR2 SYGVQD, per germline (reference sequence). The CDR3 loop reads CASRPLQGARGPAFF. The CDR3 bases are TGCGCCAGCAGGCCCCTGCAGGGGGCGAGGGGCCCAGCTTTCTTT.

This sequence joins TRBV28 and TRBJ2-1, with 11 positions matching TRBD1. The germline gives CDR1 MDHEN, CDR2 SYDVKM. CDR3 length equals 15 residues. The junction had 7 bases not matched to a gene; V was cut back by 6 bases and J by 6 bases. This CDR3 reads CASSSGTGGSNEQFF. CDR3 DNA: TGTGCCAGCAGCTCCGGGACAGGGGGTAGCAATGAGCAGTTCTTC.

The CDR3 sequence: CASSSPPAGTGENEQFF. The CDR3 DNA sequence: TGTGCCAGCAGCTCACCCCCAGCCGGGACAGGAGAAAATGAGCAGTTCTTC. This sequence joins TRBV5-4 and TRBJ2-1; 8 bases agree with TRBD1. The CDR3 sequence is 17 residues long. The V and J ends lost 3 bases and 7 bases, in that order; junction bases with no gene match: 15. CDR1 and CDR2 (germline): SGHNT, YYREEE (reference sequence).

V usage is TRBV27 and J usage is TRBJ2-1; 7 bases line up with TRBD2. This CDR3 contains 16 residues. Germline V gene data show CDR1 as MNHEY and CDR2 as SMNVEV (reference sequence). After removal of 5 bases from V and 7 bases from J, the junction contained 14 bases not matched to a gene. The chain's CDR3 is CASSAGGGLVSNEQFF. The CDR3 DNA sequence: TGTGCCAGCAGTGCTGGGGGGGGATTGGTTTCGAATGAGCAGTTCTTC.

The CDR3 sequence: CASSLGTGETDTQYF. The CDR3 nucleotides read TGTGCCAGCAGCTTAGGAACAGGGGAGACAGATACGCAGTATTTT. The rearrangement links TRBV11-2 to TRBJ2-3; TRBD1 aligns across 7 bases. This CDR3 comprises 15 residues. Trimming at V came to 1 base and at J to 3 bases, leaving 4 bases not matched to a gene. CDR1 SGHAT and CDR2 FQNNGV come from the germline V gene.

This clone was observed a handful of times. The chain combines TRBV11-3 with TRBJ1-3; D is perhaps TRBD1 (5 bases). CDR1 is SGHNT and CDR2 is YENEEA in the germline V gene. CDR3 length: 14 residues. Trimming removed 4 bases from V and 2 bases from J, with 9 bases in between. CDR3 residues: CASSSGTPGNTIYF. As DNA, the CDR3 is TGTGCCAGCAGCTCCGGGACTCCTGGAAACACCATATATTTT.

The CDR3 region has the DNA TGTGCCAGCAGTTTCAGGCTAGCGGCCTACGAGCAGTACTTC. Translation gives CASSFRLAAYEQYF. The chain couples TRBV28 to TRBJ2-7; 7 nucleotides match TRBD2. V lost 3 bases to trimming and J lost 2 bases; unmatched junction nucleotides: 4. Germline V lookup: CDR1 MDHEN, CDR2 SYDVKM. CDR3 size: 14 residues.

V and J are TRBV7-8 and TRBJ1-6; weak D call: TRBD1 (6 bases). V was shortened by 1 base and J by 11 bases, with 12 bases between the two germline ends. The germline V gene encodes CDR1 SGHVS and CDR2 FQNEAQ. The CDR3 contains 14 residues. CDR3 in amino acids: CASSLGRGSTPLHF. The DNA for the CDR3 is TGTGCCAGCAGCTTAGGTAGGGGGTCGACACCCCTCCACTTT.

This rearrangement joins TRBV30 to TRBJ2-7; TRBD1 is a possible D gene (6 bases). The V end lost 2 bases, the J end lost 3 bases, and 8 bases lay between the germline ends. This CDR3 has 12 residues. Germline CDR1 GTSNPN, CDR2 SVGIG (reference sequence). CDR3 bases: TGTGCCTGGAGTCCACAGGGCTACGAGCAGTACTTC. This gives the protein CAWSPQGYEQYF.

V and J are TRBV6-2 or TRBV6-3 and TRBJ1-1; a possible D gene is TRBD1 (5 bases). Trimming shortened V by 2 bases and J by 2 bases, and 12 bases separated the two germline ends. Germline V gene lookup returns CDR1 MNHEY and CDR2 SVGEGT. The CDR3 runs to 15 residues. CDR3 protein: CASSYGRGVNTEAFF. DNA for the CDR3: TGTGCCAGCAGTTACGGGCGGGGGGTAAACACTGAAGCTTTCTTT.